A single sample is the source of the 28 T cell receptor beta chains below, sequenced in a study of blood T cell repertoires in COVID-19. Clones were sequenced by immunoSEQ multiplex PCR, and TCRdb holds only the in-frame ones, with some missing. This sample yields almost 90,000 clones, of which approximately 88% are seen a single time; roughly 10% belongs to the top ten. Sequenced sample: peripheral blood. Every receptor here comes from a man aged 80 or over with acute or convalescent COVID-19.

The rearrangement links TRBV29-1 to TRBJ2-1, with 9 bases fitting TRBD1. Germline V lookup: CDR1 SQVTM, CDR2 ANQGSEA. The CDR3 extends over 14 amino acids. V shed 5 bases, J shed 7 bases, and the junction held 9 bases outside the gene matches. CDR3 region: CSVKTGGKINEQFF. The DNA of the CDR3 is TGCAGCGTTAAGACAGGGGGAAAAATAAATGAGCAGTTCTTC.

This chain joins TRBV9 and TRBJ2-2; 14 bases map to TRBD2. Germline assignment: CDR1 SGDLS and CDR2 YYNGEE. With V trimmed by 1 base and J by 6 bases, 5 bases remained unmatched. The CDR3 has 17 amino acids. DNA for the CDR3: TGTGCCAGCAGCGTACGGCTGGGACTAGCGGGAGCCGGGGAGCTGTTTTTT. This gives the protein CASSVRLGLAGAGELFF.

The rearrangement joins TRBV27 to TRBJ2-4, with D perhaps TRBD2 (6 bases). The CDR3 covers 15 residues. Germline CDR1 and CDR2: MNHEY and SMNVEV (reference sequence). V was trimmed by 4 bases and J by 7 bases, leaving 17 bases between them. Here the CDR3 reads CASSSGDRLRNIQYF. CDR3 sequence (DNA): TGTGCCAGCAGTTCGGGGGACCGACTTCGTAACATTCAGTACTTC.

The chain couples TRBV24-1 to TRBJ2-7, with D possibly matching TRBD1 (5 bases). The CDR3 extends over 15 amino acids. Per germline, CDR1 KGHDR and CDR2 SFDVKD. The V and J ends lost 5 bases and 3 bases respectively, with 16 bases between them. CDR3 in amino acids: CATSVGQGFLYEQYF. In nucleotides, the CDR3 is TGTGCCACCAGTGTTGGGCAGGGATTCCTCTACGAGCAGTACTTC.

The chain joins TRBV7-2 to TRBJ1-5; D is undetermined. V was trimmed by 3 bases and J by 1 base, leaving 13 bases between them. CDR3 length equals 16 residues. Germline loops: CDR1 SGHTA, CDR2 FQGNSA. Here the CDR3 reads CASSFNVGGSNQPQHF. Written as DNA, the CDR3 is TGTGCCAGCAGCTTTAATGTAGGAGGGAGCAATCAGCCCCAGCATTTT.

The chain has TRBV7-7 and TRBJ1-6, with TRBD1 as a possible D gene (6 bases). Germline-derived CDR1 and CDR2 are SSHAT and FNYEAQ (reference sequence). Trimming took off 8 bases at V and 6 bases at J, with 20 bases between the two ends. The CDR3 consists of 16 residues. This CDR3 reads CASPPGHEAANSPLHF. CDR3 DNA: TGTGCCAGCCCTCCGGGACACGAAGCGGCTAATTCACCCCTCCACTTT.

The chain couples TRBV10-3 to TRBJ1-2; 7 bases match TRBD1. The CDR3 has 14 residues. Germline-derived CDR1 and CDR2 are ENHRY and SYGVKD. J lost 1 base, V lost 6 bases, and 5 bases had no gene match. The CDR3 sequence is CAIRTGQSNYGYTF. The CDR3 region has the DNA TGTGCCATCAGGACGGGACAGAGTAACTATGGCTACACCTTC.

Of note for this clone: The sample has other DNA sequences that encode this CDR3 too. The gene calls are TRBV6-5 and TRBJ1-5; 9 positions match TRBD1. CDR3 length: 14 residues. The junction had 4 bases not matched to a gene; V was cut back by 6 bases and J by 4 bases. Germline assignment: CDR1 MNHEY and CDR2 SVGAGI. The DNA of the CDR3 is TGTGCCAGCAGGCCCGGACAGGGGAATCAGCCCCAGCATTTT. Its translation is CASRPGQGNQPQHF.

V gene TRBV11-2 combines with J gene TRBJ2-3; D perhaps matches TRBD1 (6 bases). CDR1 SGHAT and CDR2 FQNNGV come from the germline V gene. The V gene lost 0 bases and the J gene lost 4 bases, with 11 bases spanning the gap. The CDR3 runs to 15 residues. CDR3 DNA sequence: TGTGCCAGCAGCTTAGAATCTAAGGGGGCAGATACGCAGTATTTT. Protein: CASSLESKGADTQYF.

V usage is TRBV28 and J usage is TRBJ1-5, with 9 bases matching TRBD1. The CDR3 runs 15 residues. Germline values: CDR1 MDHEN, CDR2 SYDVKM. J gave up 3 bases and V 6 bases, and 6 bases lay outside the gene matches. The CDR3 spells CASRLNRGLNQPQHF. The CDR3 DNA reads as TGTGCCAGCAGACTGAACAGGGGGCTCAATCAGCCCCAGCATTTT. Full variable domain (rest looked up from reference TRBV28 and TRBJ1-5): DVKVTQSSRYLVKRTGEKVFLECVQDMDHENMFWYRQDPGLGLRLIYFSYDVKMKEKGDIPEGYSVSREKKERFSLILESASTNQTSMYLCASRLNRGLNQPQHFGDGTRLSIL.

The sample holds one count of this clone. The V gene is TRBV4-1, the J gene TRBJ1-2; unclear D gene. Deletions cut 4 bases from V and 4 bases from J, with 16 bases between. CDR1 is MGHRA, CDR2 YSYEKL, per germline. CDR3 length: 15 residues. CDR3 bases: TGCGCCAGCAGCCTCACCCCGGGGAGCCCCTATGGCTACACCTTC. Residues: CASSLTPGSPYGYTF.

The genes are TRBV27 and TRBJ2-4, with 14 bases aligning to TRBD2. The CDR3 totals 17 residues. Germline V CDR1 and CDR2: MNHEY, SMNVEV (reference sequence). V gave up 4 bases and J gave up 7 bases; unmatched junction bases: 9. CDR3 sequence: CASSSRTSGRTRNIQYF. The DNA for the CDR3 is TGTGCCAGCAGTTCCCGGACTAGCGGGAGGACTCGTAACATTCAGTACTTC.

The table lists this clone with a count of one. The chain links TRBV6-2 or TRBV6-3 to TRBJ2-1; 11 bases map to TRBD2. The V and J ends lost 5 bases and 1 base, in that order; junction bases with no gene match: 7. Germline CDR1 is MNHEY and CDR2 is SVGEGT. The CDR3 is 17 amino acids. The CDR3 region is CASSQSLAGGSYNEQFF. In nucleotides, the CDR3 is TGTGCCAGCAGTCAAAGCCTAGCGGGAGGTTCCTACAATGAGCAGTTCTTC.

This chain joins TRBV19 and TRBJ2-7; D might be TRBD2 (5 bases). Trimming left V 2 bases short and J 5 bases short, with 16 bases between. The CDR3 runs to 15 residues. The germline CDR1 and CDR2 sequences are LNHDA and SQIVND (reference sequence). The CDR3 region is CASSITSAGRDEQYF. In nucleotides, the CDR3 is TGTGCCAGTAGTATAACATCGGCCGGGCGGGACGAGCAGTACTTC.

J is TRBJ2-2 and V is TRBV18; D perhaps matches TRBD2 (6 bases). The V gene lost 3 bases and the J gene lost 0 bases, with 11 bases spanning the gap. Per the germline V gene, CDR1 is KGHSH and CDR2 is LQKENI. The CDR3 consists of 16 residues. The CDR3 loop reads CASSPRRGANTGELFF. In nucleotides, the CDR3 is TGTGCCAGCTCACCGAGGCGGGGCGCGAACACCGGGGAGCTGTTTTTT.

The gene calls are TRBV18 and TRBJ1-5; no clear D. The germline V gene has CDR1 KGHSH and CDR2 LQKENI. The CDR3 sequence is 14 residues long. Trimming took 4 bases from V and 3 from J, leaving 10 bases between them. The CDR3 nucleotides are TGTGCCAGCTCACTGGGCAGGTCCAATCAGCCCCAGCATTTT. Its protein product is CASSLGRSNQPQHF.

V gene TRBV6-5 combines with J gene TRBJ2-2; TRBD2 matches 7 bases. V trimming: 6 bases; J trimming: 6 bases; junction bases outside the gene matches: 10. Germline values: CDR1 MNHEY, CDR2 SVGAGI. This CDR3 is built from 15 residues. CDR3 in DNA: TGTGCCAGCAGGGTGGGCGGGAGAGCCCCCGGGGAGCTGTTTTTT. Its protein is CASRVGGRAPGELFF.

The CDR3 sequence: CATSDPDSYEQYF. The CDR3 DNA follows: TGTGCCACCAGTGATCCCGACAGCTACGAGCAGTACTTC. The J gene is TRBJ2-7, the V gene TRBV24-1; TRBD1 might be the D (5 bases). The V gene's germline CDR1 is KGHDR and CDR2 SFDVKD. The CDR3 length is 13 residues. Between the trimmed V and J ends, which lost 3 bases and 3 bases, there was a span of 8 bases.

This clone was picked up a small number of times. The chain recombines TRBV5-1 with TRBJ2-7, with D possibly matching TRBD2 (5 bases). Germline CDR1 and CDR2: SGHRS and YFSETQ. V shed 0 bases and J shed 0 bases, with 10 bases lying between them. The CDR3 runs 15 residues. The CDR3 protein is CASSLASGSSYEQYF. The CDR3, as DNA: TGCGCCAGCAGCTTGGCCTCGGGAAGCTCCTACGAGCAGTACTTC. The variable domain in full, completed from reference TRBV5-1 and TRBJ2-7, reads KAGVTQTPRYLIKTRGQQVTLSCSPISGHRSVSWYQQTPGQGLQFLFEYFSETQRNKGNFPGRFSGRQFSNSRSEMNVSTLELGDSALYLCASSLASGSSYEQYFGPGTRLTVT.

The CDR3 sequence is CATRQTGQSSYEQYF. As DNA, the CDR3 is TGTGCCACCAGACAGACAGGACAGAGCTCCTACGAGCAGTACTTC. The chain couples TRBV15 to TRBJ2-7; a possible D gene is TRBD1 (6 bases). V gave up 6 bases and J gave up 0 bases, with 15 bases separating them. Looked up from germline, CDR1 is LNHNV and CDR2 is YYDKDF (reference sequence). This CDR3 is built from 15 residues.

The chain combines TRBV12-3 or TRBV12-4 with TRBJ1-1, with D possibly matching TRBD1 (6 bases). V lost 4 bases, J lost 5 bases, and 11 bases lay in between. There are 13 residues in the CDR3. CDR3: CASSWGGRTEAFF. CDR3 sequence (DNA): TGTGCCAGCAGTTGGGGGGGCCGGACTGAAGCTTTCTTT.

J is TRBJ1-1 and V is TRBV4-3; 7 bases align to TRBD1. The J segment lost 0 bases and the V segment lost 4 bases, leaving 11 bases of the junction unmatched. The germline gives CDR1 LGHNA, CDR2 YSLEER. The CDR3 covers 17 residues. The CDR3 is CASSRGGPGGLNTEAFF. The CDR3 DNA follows: TGCGCCAGCAGCCGAGGGGGCCCAGGTGGGTTGAACACTGAAGCTTTCTTT.

This chain connects TRBV6-2 or TRBV6-3 to TRBJ2-2; D may be TRBD2 (5 bases). Germline V gives CDR1 MNHEY, CDR2 SVGEGT. V was trimmed by 5 bases and J by 4 bases, leaving 8 bases between them. The CDR3 loop spans 13 amino acids. CDR3 DNA: TGTGCCAGCAGTCGCGGACTCACCGGGGAGCTGTTTTTT. It translates to CASSRGLTGELFF.

The rearrangement joins TRBV5-8 to TRBJ2-3; 9 nucleotides agree with TRBD2. The germline V gene has CDR1 SGHTS and CDR2 YDEGEE. The junction had 4 bases not matched to a gene; V was cut back by 1 base and J by 1 base. This CDR3 region has 16 residues. The CDR3 sequence is CASSLSLAGGTDTQYF. DNA of the CDR3: TGTGCCAGCAGCTTGTCACTAGCGGGTGGCACAGATACGCAGTATTTT.

This clone showed up just once. The genes are TRBV3-1 (or the pseudogene TRBV3-2) and TRBJ2-3; 7 bases line up with TRBD1. Germline V gene sequence: CDR1 LGHDT, CDR2 YNNKEL (reference sequence). The CDR3 runs 15 residues. Trimming cost V 5 bases and J 1 base; bases outside gene matches: 6. DNA for the CDR3: TGTGCCAGCAGCGAACCGGGACAGCGCACAGATACGCAGTATTTT. Translation: CASSEPGQRTDTQYF.

The chain carries TRBV20-1 and TRBJ1-1; D not resolved. The CDR3 loop spans 10 amino acids. Germline CDR1 is DFQATT and CDR2 is SNEGSKA (reference sequence). V was shortened by 7 bases and J by 0 bases, with 3 bases between the two germline ends. In DNA form, the CDR3 reads TGCAGTGGCGTGAACACTGAAGCTTTCTTT. It encodes CSGVNTEAFF.

The V call is TRBV7-9, the J call TRBJ1-2, with D hard to call. The CDR3 has 15 residues. Trimming stripped 5 bases from V and 3 bases from J, with 16 bases between. Per germline, CDR1 SEHNR and CDR2 FQNEAQ (reference sequence). The CDR3 protein is CASSQDLRSDYGYTF. The CDR3 nucleotides are TGTGCCAGCAGCCAGGACTTACGGTCAGACTATGGCTACACCTTC. Full variable domain (rest looked up from reference TRBV7-9 and TRBJ1-2): DTGVSQNPRHKITKRGQNVTFRCDPISEHNRLYWYRQTLGQGPEFLTYFQNEAQLEKSRLLSDRFSAERPKGSFSTLEIQRTEQGDSAMYLCASSQDLRSDYGYTFGSGTRLTVV.

This sequence joins TRBV28 and TRBJ2-7; no definite D call. Trimming pared 4 bases from V and 7 bases from J, leaving 14 bases between. Per the germline V gene, CDR1 is MDHEN and CDR2 is SYDVKM. The CDR3 totals 13 residues. The CDR3 DNA sequence: TGTGCCAGCAGTTCATCTACACCGGAGGAGCAGTACTTC. Encoded protein: CASSSSTPEEQYF.